What follows are 31 T cell receptor beta chains derived from one specimen sequenced in a study of post-analysis software for immune sequencing data. Unique molecular identifiers were built into the TCR beta cDNA libraries. Each CDR3 protein is one row after TCRdb ran MiXCR on the PCR reads. The sample shows approximately 570,000 distinct CDR3 sequences, 44% of them seen only once. Study results and caveats: Controls had lower frequencies than patients of about 5 TRBV segments, which included TRBV5-6, TRBV5-1 and TRBV20-1.

No antigens are known for them. Sequencing used blood. These receptor sequences come from a girl between 10 and 17 years old with multiple sclerosis.

This clonotype was seen only a few times. The rearrangement uses TRBV4-1 and TRBJ2-5; 8 bases map to TRBD1. V lost 3 bases and J lost 5; bases outside the gene matches: 23. Germline V gene lookup returns CDR1 MGHRA and CDR2 YSYEKL. The CDR3 has 20 residues. The CDR3 spells CASSQDREDLVLVLAETQYF. The DNA of the CDR3 is TGCGCCAGCAGCCAGGACAGGGAGGATTTGGTTTTGGTTCTGGCGGAGACCCAGTACTTC.

The rearrangement links TRBV27 to TRBJ2-4; weak D call: TRBD2 (6 bases). With 4 bases removed from V and 6 bases from J, the gap between germline ends came to 19 bases. The CDR3 sequence is 16 residues long. Germline loops: CDR1 MNHEY, CDR2 SMNVEV (reference sequence). In DNA form, the CDR3 reads TGTGCCAGCAGTTCCCTGGGAAGGGGAGGAGGAAACATTCAGTACTTC. Its protein product is CASSSLGRGGGNIQYF.

The rearrangement links TRBV12-3 or TRBV12-4 to TRBJ2-1; 7 nucleotides line up with TRBD2. The CDR3 is 12 residues long. Unmatched junction bases numbered 6, after V lost 7 bases and J lost 9 bases. CDR3 in DNA: TGTGCCAGCACCGGACTAGGATCTGAGCAGTTCTTC. This encodes CASTGLGSEQFF.

There are a few counts of this clonotype. V usage is TRBV20-1 and J usage is TRBJ2-7, with 8 bases identical to TRBD2. The CDR3 has 14 amino acids. The germline V gene encodes CDR1 DFQATT and CDR2 SNEGSKA (reference sequence). Trimming took 2 bases from V and 2 from J; bases not matched to a gene: 5. The CDR3 nucleotides are TGCAGTGCTAGACCCCTAGCGGGCCCCTACGAGCAGTACTTC. It specifies CSARPLAGPYEQYF.

This clonotype was recorded once. At one end, the junction sequence differs from germline, possibly due to a read error. The rearrangement joins TRBV7-9 to TRBJ2-1; the D call may be TRBD1 or TRBD2 (5 bases each). The DNA end is a closer match to TRBJ2-7, so the J assignment may be wrong. Looked up from germline, CDR1 is SEHNR and CDR2 is FQNEAQ (reference sequence). The CDR3 is 16 amino acids. CDR3 sequence reads: CAGSLTLGEISYEQYF. The CDR3 DNA reads as TGTGCCGGCAGCTTAACCCTGGGGGAGATCTCCTACGAGCAGTACTTC.

The genes are TRBV12-3 or TRBV12-4 and TRBJ1-2; 9 nucleotides agree with TRBD1. V shed 1 base and J 0 bases; nucleotides not matched to a gene: 0. The CDR3 sequence is 15 residues long. As DNA, the CDR3 is TGTGCCAGCAGTTTAGGGACAGGGGCTAACTATGGCTACACCTTC. This gives the protein CASSLGTGANYGYTF.

The V and J genes are TRBV12-3 or TRBV12-4 and TRBJ1-6, with D perhaps matching TRBD1 (5 bases). CDR3 length: 14 amino acids. The V gene lost 5 bases and the J gene lost 7 bases, with 12 bases spanning the gap. The CDR3 DNA sequence: TGTGCCAGCAGTCCCGGGACGACCAATTCACCCCTCCACTTT. This sequence encodes CASSPGTTNSPLHF.

The rearrangement links TRBV27 to TRBJ2-3; TRBD2 agrees at 8 bases. J lost 2 bases, V lost 9 bases, and 10 bases had no gene match. The germline gives CDR1 MNHEY, CDR2 SMNVEV (reference sequence). The CDR3 runs 15 residues. The chain's CDR3 is CASRRGGGPTDTQYF. CDR3 DNA: TGTGCCAGTAGGCGGGGCGGGGGGCCCACAGATACGCAGTATTTT.

V gene TRBV6-5 combines with J gene TRBJ1-6; D gene ambiguous. Trimming removed 0 bases at V and 8 bases at J, with 5 bases between. Germline V gene data show CDR1 as MNHEY and CDR2 as SVGAGI. The length of the CDR3 is 13 residues. DNA for the CDR3: TGTGCCAGCAGTTACTCCCCATATTCACCCCTCCACTTT. Its translation is CASSYSPYSPLHF.

The gene calls are TRBV27 and TRBJ2-1, with unresolved D. The CDR3 is made up of 14 amino acids. V was clipped by 0 bases and J by 4 bases, with 7 bases between them. Germline loops: CDR1 MNHEY, CDR2 SMNVEV (reference sequence). The CDR3 DNA reads as TGTGCCAGCAGTTTATCGGTTGCATACAATGAGCAGTTCTTC. Amino acids: CASSLSVAYNEQFF.

This clonotype showed up just a few times. The chain uses TRBV6-6 and TRBJ2-1; TRBD2 matches 9 bases. Germline V gene sequence: CDR1 MNHNY, CDR2 SVGAGI (reference sequence). After removal of 6 bases from V and 4 bases from J, the junction contained 7 bases not matched to a gene. This CDR3 is built from 15 residues. This CDR3 is CASRLTSGPYNEQFF. In DNA, the CDR3 is TGTGCCAGCAGGCTAACTAGCGGGCCATACAATGAGCAGTTCTTC.

The J gene is TRBJ2-3, the V gene TRBV4-1; a weak D match, TRBD2 (6 bases). In germline, CDR1 is MGHRA, CDR2 YSYEKL. The ends were cut back, 4 bases at V and 4 bases at J, with 15 bases in the middle. The CDR3 length is 15 residues. CDR3 sequence: CASSPPTRRSDTQYF. CDR3 sequence (DNA): TGCGCCAGCAGCCCACCGACTAGAAGATCAGATACGCAGTATTTT.

A few counts support this clonotype. The chain is built from TRBV6-5 and TRBJ2-1; 10 bases match TRBD2. The CDR3 has 15 amino acids. The ends lost 5 bases at V and 6 bases at J; junction bases unmatched: 7. CDR1 is MNHEY and CDR2 is SVGAGI in the germline V gene. CDR3 DNA: TGTGCCAGCAGTCCCGTGGGGACTAGCGCCAATGAGCAGTTCTTC. This codes for CASSPVGTSANEQFF.

The CDR3 region has the DNA TGTGCCAGCAGTTTAGGAGATATTGTGCAGTTCTTC. The encoded protein is CASSLGDIVQFF. V gene TRBV12-3 or TRBV12-4 combines with J gene TRBJ2-1, with D uncertain. V gave up 1 base and J gave up 12 bases, with 10 bases separating them. The CDR3 is 12 residues long.

The rearrangement uses TRBV7-9 and TRBJ2-1; no definite D call. The CDR3 consists of 11 residues. Per germline, CDR1 SEHNR and CDR2 FQNEAQ (reference sequence). Deletions cut 5 bases from V and 7 bases from J, with 6 bases between. In DNA form, the CDR3 reads TGTGCCAGCAGCCCTTTTAATGAGCAGTTCTTC. Translating gives CASSPFNEQFF.

There are a few counts of this clonotype. The chain joins TRBV2 to TRBJ2-7, with a weak D call TRBD1 (6 bases). The closer fit of TRBJ2-5 to the DNA end suggests the J call may be wrong. CDR1 is SNHLY and CDR2 is FYNNEI in the germline V gene. CDR3 size: 15 residues. The CDR3 loop is CASIRTVEIRETQYF. The CDR3 coding sequence is TGTGCCAGCATTAGGACAGTAGAAATCCGGGAGACCCAGTACTTC.

This clonotype was observed a handful of times. V and J are TRBV9 and TRBJ1-2; no clear D. Trimming pared 6 bases from V and 4 bases from J, leaving 25 bases between. Germline CDR1 reads SGDLS; CDR2 reads YYNGEE. This CDR3 is 17 amino acids long. DNA for the CDR3: TGTGCCAGCACCATTGAGCCCGGCGGCCACGGCGGCTATGGCTACACCTTC. Protein: CASTIEPGGHGGYGYTF.

Here the CDR3 reads CASSIGTGGSRGELFF. CDR3 nucleotide sequence: TGTGCCAGCAGCATAGGGACAGGGGGAAGTCGCGGGGAGCTGTTTTTT. The chain employs TRBV7-6 and TRBJ2-2; 11 positions agree with TRBD1. V shed 5 bases, J shed 7 bases, and the junction held 9 bases outside the gene matches. The CDR3 runs to 16 residues. The germline V gene has CDR1 SGHVS and CDR2 FNYEAQ.

The rearrangement uses TRBV25-1 and TRBJ2-1; 10 bases line up with TRBD2. CDR1 MGHDK and CDR2 SYGVNS come from the germline V gene. V was pared by 5 bases and J by 6 bases, with 7 bases of the junction left unmatched. The CDR3 is made up of 15 amino acids. DNA of the CDR3: TGTGCCAGCAGTAAATCGGCTAGCGGGAGCAATGAGCAGTTCTTC. This encodes CASSKSASGSNEQFF.

The chain recombines TRBV7-8 with TRBJ2-4, with D perhaps matching TRBD1 (6 bases). The J call may be in error: the DNA end matches TRBJ2-7 better. Germline V gene sequence: CDR1 SGHVS, CDR2 FQNEAQ. This CDR3 comprises 14 residues. CDR3 in DNA: TGTGCCAGCAGTAGCCCAAGGGACACCTACGAGCAGTACTTC. Amino acid sequence: CASSSPRDTYEQYF.

The rearrangement joins TRBV4-1 to TRBJ1-1; 7 bases fit TRBD1. V lost 0 bases and J lost 4; bases outside the gene matches: 8. Germline V gene lookup returns CDR1 MGHRA and CDR2 YSYEKL. CDR3 length equals 16 residues. The CDR3 nucleotides are TGCGCCAGCAGCCAAGATATGAAGGGGGCGGCCACTGAAGCTTTCTTT. Protein: CASSQDMKGAATEAFF.

This clonotype was observed a handful of times. The chain employs TRBV7-9 and TRBJ2-3, with 7 bases aligning to TRBD1. From germline, CDR1 is SEHNR and CDR2 FQNEAQ (reference sequence). This CDR3 is 15 amino acids long. The J segment lost 7 bases and the V segment lost 4 bases, leaving 11 bases of the junction unmatched. CDR3 bases: TGTGCCAGCAGCTCAACCGGGACAGAACATTATACGCAGTATTTT. The encoded protein is CASSSTGTEHYTQYF.

The genes are TRBV5-1 and TRBJ2-5; D is perhaps TRBD1 or TRBD2 (5 bases each). The CDR3 extends over 15 amino acids. V was shortened by 0 bases and J by 2 bases, with 11 bases between the two germline ends. The V gene's germline CDR1 is SGHRS and CDR2 YFSETQ. CDR3 nucleotides: TGCGCCAGCAGCTTGGGCATCGGGGCACAAGAGACCCAGTACTTC. Its protein is CASSLGIGAQETQYF.

The sample holds a few counts of this clonotype. The CDR3 loop reads CASSDEGENYGYTF. CDR3 coding DNA: TGCGCCAGCAGTGATGAAGGAGAGAACTATGGCTACACCTTC. V and J are TRBV10-2 and TRBJ1-2; D uncertain. The CDR3 consists of 14 residues. The germline CDR1 and CDR2 sequences are WSHSY and SAAADI. Trimming removed 3 bases at V and 2 bases at J, with 10 bases between.

This clonotype was counted between two and nine times. The chain combines TRBV28 with TRBJ1-2; D is unresolved. CDR1 and CDR2 (germline): MDHEN, SYDVKM. Deletions cut 5 bases from V and 3 bases from J, with 7 bases between. The CDR3 length is 12 residues. The CDR3 region is CASSNLDYGYTF. In nucleotides, the CDR3 is TGTGCCAGCAGTAATCTCGACTATGGCTACACCTTC.

This chain connects TRBV7-8 to TRBJ2-7; D gene uncertain. This CDR3 region has 15 residues. V shed 1 base and J shed 0 bases, with 10 bases lying between them. In germline, CDR1 is SGHVS, CDR2 FQNEAQ. CDR3 DNA sequence: TGTGCCAGCAGCTTAGGTGACGGAGTCTCCTACGAGCAGTACTTC. It specifies CASSLGDGVSYEQYF.

This chain links TRBV5-1 with TRBJ2-1, with TRBD2 identical over 14 bases. This CDR3 is built from 16 residues. J gave up 8 bases and V 4 bases, and 8 bases lay outside the gene matches. CDR1 SGHRS and CDR2 YFSETQ come from the germline V gene. CDR3 bases: TGCGCCAGCAGCCGCGGACTAGCGGGGGGCCAGCATGAGCAGTTCTTC. Amino acids: CASSRGLAGGQHEQFF.

This clonotype showed up just a few times. The CDR3 DNA is TGTGCCATCAGTACCCCGGGACTAGGGAATGAGAAGGAGCAGTTCTTC. Translated: CAISTPGLGNEKEQFF. The rearrangement links TRBV10-3 to TRBJ2-1; 8 bases fit TRBD2. Trimming removed 5 bases from V and 10 bases from J; junction bases left unmatched: 16. From germline, CDR1 is ENHRY and CDR2 SYGVKD. The length of the CDR3 is 16 residues.

In its sample, this clonotype was seen a few times. The chain combines TRBV15 with TRBJ1-2, with TRBD1 matching 8 bases. CDR3 length: 17 amino acids. V shed 1 base, J shed 6 bases, and the junction held 13 bases outside the gene matches. From germline, CDR1 is LNHNV and CDR2 YYDKDF (reference sequence). The CDR3 is CATSRVGQGGPADGYTF. As DNA, the CDR3 is TGTGCCACCAGCAGAGTAGGACAGGGCGGCCCGGCGGATGGCTACACCTTC.

This chain's CDR3 is CASSLLGQTSNTEAFF. In DNA form, the CDR3 reads TGTGCCAGCAGTTTACTGGGACAGACTTCGAACACTGAAGCTTTCTTT. The rearrangement uses TRBV13 and TRBJ1-1, with 7 bases matching TRBD1. CDR3 length: 16 residues. V gave up 6 bases and J gave up 1 base; unmatched junction bases: 11. Germline loops: CDR1 PRHDT, CDR2 FYEKMQ (reference sequence). Drawing the rest from reference TRBV13 and TRBJ1-1, the complete variable domain is AAGVIQSPRHLIKEKRETATLKCYPIPRHDTVYWYQQGPGQDPQFLISFYEKMQSDKGSIPDRFSAQQFSDYHSELNMSSLELGDSALYFCASSLLGQTSNTEAFFGQGTRLTVV.

The chain is built from TRBV2 and TRBJ2-5; TRBD1 might be the D (5 bases). The CDR3 covers 14 residues. The germline V gene has CDR1 SNHLY and CDR2 FYNNEI. V dropped 3 bases and J dropped 7 bases, with 15 bases sitting between them. The CDR3 nucleotides read TGTGCCAGCAGTGAGGGCCGGCGCAGGGCGACCCAGTACTTC. Its protein product is CASSEGRRRATQYF. Using reference TRBV2 and TRBJ2-5 for the parts outside the CDR3, the full variable domain is EPEVTQTPSHQVTQMGQEVILRCVPISNHLYFYWYRQILGQKVEFLVSFYNNEISEKSEIFDDQFSVERPDGSNFTLKIRSTKLEDSAMYFCASSEGRRRATQYFGPGTRLLVL.